Presented here are 19 T cell receptor beta chains from one specimen sequenced in a study of cytomegalovirus exposure and HLA in healthy donors. Use of 60 Vbeta and 13 Jbeta primers characterized the PCR. Libraries were prepared by immunoSEQ multiplex PCR; TCRdb keeps only in-frame clonotypes and omits some of them. This table has tens of thousands of clones, roughly 80% appearing once. Input material: PBMCs. Receptors originate from a man aged 45-65 years in good health and CMV-seropositive.

This clone was counted between two and nine times. The chain employs TRBV4-2 and TRBJ2-7; 8 bases map to TRBD2. The CDR3 totals 13 residues. V shed 4 bases, J shed 3 bases, and the junction held 2 bases outside the gene matches. Looked up from germline, CDR1 is LGHNA and CDR2 is YNFKEQ. The CDR3 nucleotides are TGTGCCAGCAGCCGTAGCGGGAACTACGAGCAGTACTTC. It yields the protein CASSRSGNYEQYF.

This clone was found once. The CDR3 reads CASSETGTGGHEQYF. CDR3 in DNA: TGTGCCAGCAGTGAAACCGGGACAGGGGGCCACGAGCAGTACTTC. The V gene is TRBV9, the J gene TRBJ2-7, with 12 bases fitting TRBD1. This CDR3 has 15 residues. CDR1 and CDR2 (germline): SGDLS, YYNGEE. Unmatched junction bases numbered 8, after V lost 5 bases and J lost 5 bases.

Notes on this clone: This CDR3 is also generated by other DNA sequences in the sample. The rearrangement joins TRBV19 to TRBJ2-7, with 8 nucleotides matching TRBD1. CDR3 length equals 14 residues. With V trimmed by 5 bases and J by 3 bases, 6 bases remained unmatched. Germline loops: CDR1 LNHDA, CDR2 SQIVND (reference sequence). Here the CDR3 reads CASSAGTGGYEQYF. The CDR3 DNA is TGTGCCAGTAGTGCAGGCACAGGGGGCTACGAGCAGTACTTC.

This chain uses TRBV19 with TRBJ1-2; D might be TRBD1 (5 bases). This CDR3 contains 15 residues. Trimming took off 7 bases at V and 3 bases at J, with 18 bases between the two ends. Germline assignment: CDR1 LNHDA and CDR2 SQIVND (reference sequence). The CDR3 region is CASISTGSSDYGYTF. In DNA, the CDR3 is TGTGCCAGTATCTCAACAGGTTCTAGTGACTATGGCTACACCTTC.

This chain joins TRBV18 and TRBJ1-2; 10 bases are a match to TRBD1. The CDR3 has 17 amino acids. V shed 3 bases and J 4 bases; nucleotides not matched to a gene: 11. The germline V gene has CDR1 KGHSH and CDR2 LQKENI. CDR3 region: CASSPRETGGSFYGYTF. In DNA, the CDR3 is TGTGCCAGCTCACCGAGAGAGACAGGGGGCTCCTTCTATGGCTACACCTTC.

This clone was seen only once. The chain employs TRBV19 and TRBJ1-2; 7 bases map to TRBD1. Germline trimming cut 10 bases from V and 3 bases from J; bases unmatched to any gene: 5. Germline V gives CDR1 LNHDA, CDR2 SQIVND (reference sequence). The CDR3 covers 12 residues. CDR3 DNA sequence: TGTGCCACTACCAGGGGGTACTATGGCTACACCTTC. This codes for CATTRGYYGYTF. Looking up the rest from reference TRBV19 and TRBJ1-2 gives the full variable domain: DGGITQSPKYLFRKEGQNVTLSCEQNLNHDAMYWYRQDPGQGLRLIYYSQIVNDFQKGDIAEGYSVSREKKESFPLTVTSAQKNPTAFYLCATTRGYYGYTFGSGTRLTVV.

V is TRBV7-2 and J is TRBJ1-2; 10 nucleotides agree with TRBD1. The CDR3 length is 15 residues. Trimming removed 7 bases from V and 5 bases from J; junction bases left unmatched: 10. Germline V gene lookup returns CDR1 SGHTA and CDR2 FQGNSA. The CDR3 sequence is CASNTPGQGWYGYTF. DNA of the CDR3: TGTGCCAGCAATACCCCGGGACAGGGGTGGTATGGCTACACCTTC. Full variable domain (missing parts from reference TRBV7-2 and TRBJ1-2): GAGVSQSPSNKVTEKGKDVELRCDPISGHTALYWYRQSLGQGLEFLIYFQGNSAPDKSGLPSDRFSAERTGGSVSTLTIQRTQQEDSAVYLCASNTPGQGWYGYTFGSGTRLTVV.

The gene calls are TRBV6-1 and TRBJ1-1; 7 bases are shared with TRBD1. The CDR3 totals 15 residues. V shed 2 bases and J 1 base; nucleotides not matched to a gene: 4. Germline V gene data show CDR1 as MNHNS and CDR2 as SASEGT. This CDR3 is CASSERTGGNTEAFF. In DNA, the CDR3 is TGTGCCAGCAGTGAAAGGACAGGAGGGAACACTGAAGCTTTCTTT.

The rearrangement uses TRBV7-9 and TRBJ2-3, with 8 bases identical to TRBD2. Germline V gene lookup returns CDR1 SEHNR and CDR2 FQNEAQ (reference sequence). V lost 9 bases, J lost 3 bases, and 8 bases stayed unmatched. This CDR3 comprises 14 residues. The chain's CDR3 is CASRAGVVTDTQYF. The CDR3 nucleotides are TGTGCCAGTAGAGCGGGAGTTGTTACAGATACGCAGTATTTT.

J is TRBJ1-1 and V is TRBV4-1; a possible D gene is TRBD1 (5 bases). Deletions cut 4 bases from V and 0 bases from J, with 9 bases between. The CDR3 runs 14 residues. The germline V gene encodes CDR1 MGHRA and CDR2 YSYEKL. CDR3 nucleotide sequence: TGCGCCAGCAGCCTGGAGGGGATGAACACTGAAGCTTTCTTT. It encodes CASSLEGMNTEAFF.

The rearrangement links TRBV6-1 to TRBJ1-5; D is unclear. The CDR3 has 13 residues. CDR1 and CDR2 (germline): MNHNS, SASEGT. The V and J ends lost 3 bases and 7 bases respectively, with 10 bases between them. The CDR3: CASSDGRFQPQHF. CDR3 coding DNA: TGTGCCAGCAGTGACGGCAGGTTCCAGCCCCAGCATTTT.

The chain links TRBV30 to TRBJ2-3; D gene ambiguous. Trimming pared 0 bases from V and 0 bases from J, leaving 4 bases between. CDR1 and CDR2 from the germline V gene are GTSNPN and SVGIG (reference sequence). This CDR3 comprises 13 residues. The CDR3 spells CAWSVGSTDTQYF. DNA of the CDR3: TGTGCCTGGAGTGTGGGCAGCACAGATACGCAGTATTTT.

The CDR3 DNA reads as TGTGCCAGCAGCTTAGGCAGGGATGGCTACACCTTC. Amino acid sequence: CASSLGRDGYTF. The rearrangement uses TRBV11-2 and TRBJ1-2; TRBD1 is a possible D gene (5 bases). The CDR3 runs to 12 residues. Trimming stripped 1 base from V and 6 bases from J, with 6 bases between. Germline CDR1 SGHAT, CDR2 FQNNGV. Looking up the rest from reference TRBV11-2 and TRBJ1-2 gives the full variable domain: EAGVAQSPRYKIIEKRQSVAFWCNPISGHATLYWYQQILGQGPKLLIQFQNNGVVDDSQLPKDRFSAERLKGVDSTLKIQPAKLEDSAVYLCASSLGRDGYTFGSGTRLTVV.

The chain links TRBV7-9 to TRBJ1-3, with a tentative D call TRBD1 (6 bases). Trimming removed 5 bases at V and 0 bases at J, with 14 bases between. Germline-derived CDR1 and CDR2 are SEHNR and FQNEAQ (reference sequence). CDR3 length equals 16 residues. The CDR3 loop reads CASSLDSPSSGNTIYF. The CDR3 DNA is TGTGCCAGCAGCCTGGACAGCCCGAGCTCTGGAAACACCATATATTTT.

This clone was seen a handful of times. The V call is TRBV18, the J call TRBJ2-5; 13 bases line up with TRBD2. Per the germline V gene, CDR1 is KGHSH and CDR2 is LQKENI. This CDR3 comprises 18 residues. V shed 3 bases, J shed 2 bases, and the junction held 9 bases outside the gene matches. The CDR3 coding sequence is TGTGCCAGCTCACCTTATCGGACTAGCGGGAGAACACAAGAGACCCAGTACTTC. Protein: CASSPYRTSGRTQETQYF.

The rearrangement uses TRBV9 and TRBJ2-1; 11 bases align to TRBD2. J lost 9 bases, V lost 0 bases, and 8 bases had no gene match. The germline V gene encodes CDR1 SGDLS and CDR2 YYNGEE. The CDR3 runs 16 residues. The CDR3 DNA sequence: TGTGCCAGCAGCGTAGTGACTAGCGGGACGCAAAGTGAGCAGTTCTTC. This encodes CASSVVTSGTQSEQFF.

The chain couples TRBV28 to TRBJ1-5; TRBD1 is a possible D gene (6 bases). The CDR3 totals 14 residues. V was pared by 6 bases and J by 4 bases, with 13 bases between. The germline gives CDR1 MDHEN, CDR2 SYDVKM. The chain's CDR3 is CASSRVTGNQPQHF. In DNA, the CDR3 is TGTGCCAGCAGCCGCGTAACAGGGAATCAGCCCCAGCATTTT.

This clone has a handful of counts. This chain links TRBV6-5 with TRBJ2-7; D call uncertain. The CDR3 is 11 residues long. CDR1 and CDR2 (germline): MNHEY, SVGAGI. The V end lost 5 bases, the J end lost 10 bases, and 12 bases lay between the germline ends. The CDR3 bases are TGTGCCAGCAGTGAAGCCGAAAGTCAGTACTTC. Translation gives CASSEAESQYF.

This chain joins TRBV6-6 and TRBJ2-7; D is possibly TRBD1 (6 bases). CDR1 MNHNY and CDR2 SVGAGI come from the germline V gene (reference sequence). The length of the CDR3 is 14 residues. V lost 8 bases to trimming and J lost 3 bases, with 17 bases between them. The DNA for the CDR3 is TGTGCCAGCGCTGGACAGCCGACCATCTACGAGCAGTACTTC. As protein: CASAGQPTIYEQYF.